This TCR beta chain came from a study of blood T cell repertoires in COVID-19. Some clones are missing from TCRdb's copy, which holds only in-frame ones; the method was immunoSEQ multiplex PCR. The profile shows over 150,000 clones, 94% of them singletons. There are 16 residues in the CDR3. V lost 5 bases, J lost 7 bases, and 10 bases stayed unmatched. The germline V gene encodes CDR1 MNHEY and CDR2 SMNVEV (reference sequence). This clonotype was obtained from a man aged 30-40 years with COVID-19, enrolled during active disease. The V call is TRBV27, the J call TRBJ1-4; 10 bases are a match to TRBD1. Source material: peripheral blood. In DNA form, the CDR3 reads TGTGCCAGCAGTCCACTGATGACAGGGGGCATTGAAAAACTGTTTTTT. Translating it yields CASSPLMTGGIEKLFF.